Below, 18 T cell receptor beta chains from the same sample are listed, as sequenced in a study of cytomegalovirus exposure and HLA in healthy donors. PCR was performed using 60 Vbeta and 13 Jbeta primers. The repertoire was sequenced with immunoSEQ multiplex PCR; TCRdb's copy has only in-frame clones and lacks some. The sample has approximately 130,000 clones; about 80% are singletons. Material for sequencing was PBMCs. The receptors come from a boy younger than 10 in good health and CMV-seronegative.

This clone was detected only once. This chain joins TRBV6-5 and TRBJ1-2; weak D call: TRBD1 (6 bases). CDR1 and CDR2 (germline): MNHEY, SVGAGI. Trimming cost V 7 bases and J 4 bases, with 16 bases left between them. This CDR3 comprises 14 residues. The CDR3 DNA follows: TGTGCCAGCACCAACCAGGGGCATTTCTATGGCTACACCTTC. This gives the protein CASTNQGHFYGYTF.

This chain links TRBV7-8 with TRBJ2-6; TRBD2 matches at 10 bases. CDR1 and CDR2 (germline): SGHVS, FQNEAQ. The CDR3 length is 18 residues. Germline trimming cut 5 bases from V and 0 bases from J; bases unmatched to any gene: 7. The CDR3 is CASSKGLAVTSGANVLTF. For the CDR3, the DNA is TGTGCCAGCAGCAAAGGACTAGCGGTAACCTCTGGGGCCAACGTCCTGACTTTC.

This sequence joins TRBV19 and TRBJ2-3; perhaps TRBD2 as D (5 bases). Germline assignment: CDR1 LNHDA and CDR2 SQIVND (reference sequence). The CDR3 spans 14 residues. Trimming took off 3 bases at V and 3 bases at J, with 10 bases between the two ends. The CDR3 nucleotides are TGTGCCAGTAGTATCATAACGGGGACAGATACGCAGTATTTT. Amino acids: CASSIITGTDTQYF.

This clone was detected only once. The chain links TRBV13 to TRBJ2-5, with D possibly matching TRBD1 (5 bases). There are 14 residues in the CDR3. Germline values: CDR1 PRHDT, CDR2 FYEKMQ (reference sequence). V gave up 4 bases and J gave up 2 bases, with 11 bases separating them. This CDR3 is CASSSLTEQETQYF. The CDR3 DNA reads as TGTGCCAGCAGCTCCCTGACAGAGCAAGAGACCCAGTACTTC.

The chain joins TRBV6-1 to TRBJ2-5, with TRBD2 as a possible D gene (7 bases). Between the trimmed V and J ends, which lost 2 bases and 1 base, there was a span of 11 bases. The CDR3 loop spans 15 amino acids. Germline V gene lookup returns CDR1 MNHNS and CDR2 SASEGT. In nucleotides, the CDR3 is TGTGCCAGCAGTGAATTGAGGGGGGGCCAAGAGACCCAGTACTTC. Translated, it gives CASSELRGGQETQYF.

The chain carries TRBV6-1 and TRBJ1-3; maybe TRBD1 (5 bases). Deletions cut 0 bases from V and 4 bases from J, with 13 bases between. This CDR3 spans 16 amino acids. Per germline, CDR1 MNHNS and CDR2 SASEGT. The CDR3 bases are TGTGCCAGCAGTGAAGCCCTAAGCAGGGTAGGAAACACCATATATTTT. Protein: CASSEALSRVGNTIYF.

The V and J genes are TRBV27 and TRBJ2-7; D is perhaps TRBD1 (7 bases). Germline V gene lookup returns CDR1 MNHEY and CDR2 SMNVEV (reference sequence). Trimming took off 2 bases at V and 2 bases at J, with 10 bases between the two ends. The CDR3 consists of 14 residues. For the CDR3, the DNA is TGTGCCAGCAGTTTAGACAGGGAGGCCTACGAGCAGTACTTC. Its translation: CASSLDREAYEQYF.

The V call is TRBV7-9, the J call TRBJ1-5, with a weak D call TRBD1 (5 bases). V lost 4 bases and J lost 5, with 12 bases in between. This CDR3 is built from 14 residues. Looked up from germline, CDR1 is SEHNR and CDR2 is FQNEAQ (reference sequence). CDR3: CASSYSLTDQPQHF. The CDR3 DNA reads as TGTGCCAGCAGCTATTCTCTGACAGATCAGCCCCAGCATTTT.

This chain connects TRBV11-2 to TRBJ2-7, with D possibly TRBD1 on 7 matching bases. Germline CDR1 SGHAT, CDR2 FQNNGV. This CDR3 has 17 residues. V lost 2 bases and J lost 0, with 17 bases in between. The CDR3 loop reads CASSLCGDRDSSYEQYV. The DNA for the CDR3 is TGTGCCAGCAGCTTATGCGGGGACCGGGACAGCTCCTACGAGCAGTACGTC.

The genes are TRBV7-8 and TRBJ2-1, with a weak D call TRBD1 (6 bases). This CDR3 region has 15 residues. V gave up 5 bases and J gave up 5 bases, with 16 bases separating them. Germline CDR1 reads SGHVS; CDR2 reads FQNEAQ. The CDR3 sequence is CASSPRGRFDNEQFF. The DNA of the CDR3 is TGTGCCAGCAGCCCCAGGGGACGGTTCGACAATGAGCAGTTCTTC.

In its sample, this clone was seen once. The V call is TRBV7-9, the J call TRBJ2-1; TRBD2 matches at 8 bases. Per the germline V gene, CDR1 is SEHNR and CDR2 is FQNEAQ (reference sequence). The ends lost 10 bases at V and 3 bases at J; junction bases unmatched: 2. This CDR3 has 12 amino acids. CDR3 loop: CATGGVYNEQFF. CDR3 coding DNA: TGTGCCACCGGGGGGGTCTACAATGAGCAGTTCTTC.

The chain joins TRBV27 to TRBJ2-1; 11 bases map to TRBD2. Germline CDR1 and CDR2: MNHEY and SMNVEV (reference sequence). The CDR3 covers 17 residues. The V and J ends lost 3 bases and 6 bases, in that order; junction bases with no gene match: 10. CDR3 protein: CASSLVAGGPGGNEQFF. The DNA of the CDR3 is TGTGCCAGCAGTTTGGTAGCGGGAGGGCCGGGAGGCAATGAGCAGTTCTTC.

V is TRBV7-9 and J is TRBJ2-3; maybe TRBD2 (6 bases). V lost 3 bases, J lost 1 base, and 14 bases lay in between. Germline V gene data show CDR1 as SEHNR and CDR2 as FQNEAQ (reference sequence). The CDR3 loop spans 16 amino acids. CDR3 sequence reads: CASSFPSGLRTDTQYF. The CDR3 DNA follows: TGTGCCAGCAGCTTTCCATCGGGACTGCGCACAGATACGCAGTATTTT.

V gene TRBV6-5 combines with J gene TRBJ2-2; 9 bases align to TRBD1. CDR3 length: 15 residues. With 2 bases clipped from V and 3 bases from J, the junction kept 1 base outside the gene matches. Germline assignment: CDR1 MNHEY and CDR2 SVGAGI. CDR3: CASSYGDRDTGELFF. CDR3 DNA: TGTGCCAGCAGTTACGGGGACAGGGACACCGGGGAGCTGTTTTTT.

The chain carries TRBV11-3 and TRBJ1-1, with D perhaps matching TRBD1 (6 bases). Trimming pared 1 base from V and 2 bases from J, leaving 8 bases between. CDR1 is SGHNT, CDR2 YENEEA, per germline. The CDR3 is made up of 14 amino acids. Here the CDR3 DNA reads TGTGCCAGCAGCTTAGGAGGGGGTAACACTGAAGCTTTCTTT. Its protein is CASSLGGGNTEAFF.

This sequence joins TRBV27 and TRBJ2-7, with 12 bases matching TRBD2. The germline gives CDR1 MNHEY, CDR2 SMNVEV (reference sequence). J was trimmed by 2 bases and V by 9 bases; bases with no gene match: 8. This CDR3 is 15 amino acids long. CDR3 sequence: CASSLRTSGAYEQYV. CDR3 DNA sequence: TGTGCCAGTTCCCTCCGGACTAGCGGGGCCTACGAGCAGTACGTC.

This clone came up a few times. This chain joins TRBV19 and TRBJ1-6, with TRBD1 as a possible D gene (6 bases). Deletions cut 3 bases from V and 12 bases from J, with 9 bases between. Germline CDR1 reads LNHDA; CDR2 reads SQIVND (reference sequence). The CDR3 is made up of 12 amino acids. The DNA of the CDR3 is TGTGCCAGTAGTATCCTACAGGGACCCCTCCACTTT. It specifies CASSILQGPLHF.

In DNA form, the CDR3 reads TGCAGTGCCCTCGGGTACTATGGCTACACCTTC. The encoded protein is CSALGYYGYTF. The chain couples TRBV20-1 to TRBJ1-2; D remains ambiguous. The CDR3 length is 11 residues. V was trimmed by 6 bases and J by 3 bases, leaving 8 bases between them. The germline CDR1 and CDR2 sequences are DFQATT and SNEGSKA (reference sequence).